Below are 4 T cell receptor beta chains sequenced from a single sample in a study of control samples from healthy donors and cancer patients. Assay: immunoSEQ multiplex PCR; the TCRdb copy retains only in-frame clones and omits some. Of some 120,000 clones detected, about 89% appear once; the ten largest clones hold approximately 2.9%. Sequenced: blood. The receptors stem from a man between 60 and 75 years old in good health.

This clone appeared a few times. The chain's CDR3 is CASSLMGGRTDTQYF. Here the CDR3 DNA reads TGTGCCAGCAGCTTAATGGGCGGGAGGACAGATACGCAGTATTTT. V is TRBV7-3 and J is TRBJ2-3, with 8 positions matching TRBD2. Germline V lookup: CDR1 SGHTA, CDR2 FQGTGA. V lost 1 base to trimming and J lost 3 bases; unmatched junction nucleotides: 3. The CDR3 sequence is 15 residues long.

This chain joins TRBV24-1 and TRBJ1-2; 9 bases fit TRBD1. The germline gives CDR1 KGHDR, CDR2 SFDVKD. CDR3 length equals 16 residues. V trimming: 6 bases; J trimming: 0 bases; junction bases outside the gene matches: 7. The CDR3 DNA reads as TGTGCCACCAGTAGGACAGGGGACCCTCCTAACTATGGCTACACCTTC. The encoded protein is CATSRTGDPPNYGYTF.

In this sample, this clone turned up a few times. This chain joins TRBV7-9 and TRBJ1-2, with a possible D match to TRBD1 (6 bases). The germline V gene has CDR1 SEHNR and CDR2 FQNEAQ (reference sequence). The CDR3 totals 15 residues. The ends were cut back, 6 bases at V and 4 bases at J, with 18 bases in the middle. The CDR3 region is CASSPTGAGGYGYTF. In DNA, the CDR3 is TGTGCCAGCAGTCCCACGGGGGCCGGAGGCTATGGCTACACCTTC. The whole variable domain, remainder taken from reference TRBV7-9 and TRBJ1-2, is DTGVSQNPRHKITKRGQNVTFRCDPISEHNRLYWYRQTLGQGPEFLTYFQNEAQLEKSRLLSDRFSAERPKGSFSTLEIQRTEQGDSAMYLCASSPTGAGGYGYTFGSGTRLTVV.

J is TRBJ1-4 and V is TRBV5-8; 9 bases map to TRBD1. CDR1 is SGHTS and CDR2 is YDEGEE in the germline V gene. V gave up 0 bases and J gave up 5 bases; unmatched junction bases: 8. CDR3 length: 17 residues. The chain's CDR3 is CASSLGSGTGFNEKLFF. The DNA for the CDR3 is TGTGCCAGCAGCTTGGGATCAGGGACAGGGTTCAATGAAAAACTGTTTTTT. The full variable domain, in which reference TRBV5-8 and TRBJ1-4 provide the parts outside the CDR3, is EAGVTQSPTHLIKTRGQQATLRCSPISGHTSVYWYQQALGLGLQFLLWYDEGEERNRGNFPPRFSGRQFPNYSSELNVNALELEDSALYLCASSLGSGTGFNEKLFFGSGTQLSVL.